Below, 18 T cell receptor beta chains from the same sample are listed, as sequenced in a study of blood T cell repertoires in COVID-19. The assay was immunoSEQ multiplex PCR, and TCRdb's table has in-frame clones only and misses some. The sample has some 170,000 clones; around 76% are singletons. Sequenced: peripheral blood. The receptors derive from an older woman with acute or convalescent COVID-19.

This rearrangement joins TRBV4-3 to TRBJ2-2; tentatively, D is TRBD1 (5 bases). The ends were cut back, 0 bases at V and 8 bases at J, with 13 bases in the middle. In germline, CDR1 is LGHNA, CDR2 YSLEER. The CDR3 totals 15 residues. The CDR3 sequence: CASSQEYKGWGELFF. DNA for the CDR3: TGCGCCAGCAGCCAAGAGTACAAGGGGTGGGGGGAGCTGTTTTTT.

The chain joins TRBV6-1 to TRBJ1-1; 9 nucleotides line up with TRBD1. J gave up 4 bases and V 2 bases, and 8 bases lay outside the gene matches. CDR3 size: 16 residues. Looked up from germline, CDR1 is MNHNS and CDR2 is SASEGT. The CDR3 DNA reads TGTGCCAGCAGTGAAATCGGGACAGGGATTTCCACTGAAGCTTTCTTT. Its protein is CASSEIGTGISTEAFF.

The rearrangement uses TRBV30 and TRBJ1-3; D gene unclear. V was pared by 2 bases and J by 3 bases, with 20 bases between. The CDR3 runs 17 residues. Germline V gives CDR1 GTSNPN, CDR2 SVGIG (reference sequence). The CDR3 here is CAWSQPLAGSFGNTIYF. The CDR3 nucleotides are TGTGCCTGGAGTCAACCGTTGGCAGGCTCTTTTGGAAACACCATATATTTT.

The rearrangement uses TRBV7-6 and TRBJ1-5, with 7 bases matching TRBD1. CDR3 length: 16 amino acids. V lost 0 bases, J lost 3 bases, and 5 bases stayed unmatched. CDR1 is SGHVS and CDR2 is FNYEAQ in the germline V gene. The CDR3 reads CASSLAAGGNNQPQHF. CDR3 sequence (DNA): TGTGCCAGCAGCTTAGCGGCAGGGGGGAACAATCAGCCCCAGCATTTT.

This chain links TRBV7-8 with TRBJ2-3, with D unclear. The germline V and J ends were trimmed by 0 bases and 0 bases, with 13 bases remaining between them. The CDR3 is 17 residues long. Looked up from germline, CDR1 is SGHVS and CDR2 is FQNEAQ. The CDR3 is CASSLASAAESTDTQYF. CDR3 nucleotide sequence: TGTGCCAGCAGCTTAGCATCTGCGGCGGAGAGCACAGATACGCAGTATTTT.

This clone was counted once. This sequence joins TRBV7-9 and TRBJ2-7, with D unclear. Per germline, CDR1 SEHNR and CDR2 FQNEAQ (reference sequence). Trimming removed 5 bases from V and 5 bases from J, with 10 bases in between. This CDR3 has 12 residues. In nucleotides, the CDR3 is TGTGCCAGCAGCCAAGTCAGAAACGAGCAGTACTTC. The encoded protein is CASSQVRNEQYF.

The V gene is TRBV28, the J gene TRBJ2-3; TRBD2 matches at 11 bases. Germline lookup yields CDR1 MDHEN and CDR2 SYDVKM. The V segment lost 6 bases and the J segment 7 bases; nucleotides outside the gene matches: 9. The CDR3 sequence is 15 residues long. The CDR3 DNA is TGTGCCAGCAGACAAACTAGCGGGAGAATGTATACGCAGTATTTT. Its protein is CASRQTSGRMYTQYF.

In this sample, this clone turned up once. This rearrangement joins TRBV10-1 to TRBJ1-5; TRBD1 aligns across 10 bases. The CDR3 loop spans 15 amino acids. The V and J ends lost 6 bases and 5 bases, in that order; junction bases with no gene match: 7. The germline V gene has CDR1 WNHNN and CDR2 SYGVQD (reference sequence). CDR3 nucleotide sequence: TGCGCCAGCAGCCCCGGGACAGGGGCCCATCAGCCCCAGCATTTT. This gives the protein CASSPGTGAHQPQHF.

As to this clone: The sample has other DNA sequences that encode this CDR3 too. The chain recombines TRBV5-1 with TRBJ1-5, with D uncertain. Deletions cut 0 bases from V and 4 bases from J, with 8 bases between. Germline-derived CDR1 and CDR2 are SGHRS and YFSETQ. The CDR3 totals 14 residues. The CDR3 DNA sequence: TGCGCCAGCAGCTTGGACAGCTATAATCAGCCCCAGCATTTT. Protein: CASSLDSYNQPQHF. The full variable domain, with the rest looked up from reference TRBV5-1 and TRBJ1-5, is KAGVTQTPRYLIKTRGQQVTLSCSPISGHRSVSWYQQTPGQGLQFLFEYFSETQRNKGNFPGRFSGRQFSNSRSEMNVSTLELGDSALYLCASSLDSYNQPQHFGDGTRLSIL.

This clone was counted a few times. This chain uses TRBV27 with TRBJ2-1, with 7 bases identical to TRBD2. This CDR3 contains 18 residues. Per the germline V gene, CDR1 is MNHEY and CDR2 is SMNVEV (reference sequence). V dropped 2 bases and J dropped 6; count of bases not matched to a gene: 16. The CDR3 nucleotides are TGTGCCAGCAGTTTAGGTTGGAGCGATACCTGGGGGGGCAATGAGCAGTTCTTC. Amino acids: CASSLGWSDTWGGNEQFF.

This chain uses TRBV7-2 with TRBJ2-1, with D unclear. V shed 7 bases and J shed 5 bases, with 9 bases lying between them. Germline assignment: CDR1 SGHTA and CDR2 FQGNSA. This CDR3 region has 12 residues. The CDR3 loop reads CASTRSNNEQFF. The CDR3, as DNA: TGTGCCAGCACCCGAAGCAACAATGAGCAGTTCTTC.

The V and J genes are TRBV30 and TRBJ1-6; 11 nucleotides match TRBD1. V dropped 1 base and J dropped 6; count of bases not matched to a gene: 11. This CDR3 has 18 amino acids. The germline gives CDR1 GTSNPN, CDR2 SVGIG (reference sequence). CDR3 sequence reads: CAWSGDRGYRITNSPLHF. CDR3 nucleotides: TGTGCCTGGAGTGGGGACAGGGGGTACCGTATTACTAATTCACCCCTCCACTTT. Variable domain in full (rest from reference TRBV30 and TRBJ1-6): SQTIHQWPATLVQPVGSPLSLECTVEGTSNPNLYWYRQAAGRGLQLLFYSVGIGQISSEVPQNLSASRPQDRQFILSSKKLLLSDSGFYLCAWSGDRGYRITNSPLHFGNGTRLTVT.

V is TRBV7-2 and J is TRBJ2-7; TRBD1 agrees at 7 bases. J was trimmed by 5 bases and V by 1 base; bases with no gene match: 5. CDR1 is SGHTA and CDR2 is FQGNSA in the germline V gene. This CDR3 is built from 14 residues. This CDR3 reads CASSLVIGGNEQYF. The CDR3 nucleotides are TGTGCCAGCAGCTTAGTTATAGGGGGCAACGAGCAGTACTTC.

V usage is TRBV2 and J usage is TRBJ1-1, with 10 bases identical to TRBD1. V was clipped by 6 bases and J by 5 bases; unmatched bases: 3. Germline CDR1 and CDR2: SNHLY and FYNNEI. The CDR3 is 13 amino acids. In DNA, the CDR3 is TGTGCCAGCAGGGGACAGGGGCCGACTGAAGCTTTCTTT. It encodes CASRGQGPTEAFF.

The J gene is TRBJ1-2, the V gene TRBV4-2; D unresolved. Per the germline V gene, CDR1 is LGHNA and CDR2 is YNFKEQ. The length of the CDR3 is 14 residues. The V gene lost 0 bases and the J gene lost 4 bases, with 9 bases spanning the gap. The CDR3 is CASSQDSTFYGYTF. The CDR3 bases are TGTGCCAGCAGCCAAGATTCGACATTCTATGGCTACACCTTC.

V gene TRBV27 combines with J gene TRBJ1-6, with D possibly being TRBD1 (5 bases). This CDR3 has 19 residues. Deletions cut 5 bases from V and 7 bases from J, with 27 bases between. The germline gives CDR1 MNHEY, CDR2 SMNVEV (reference sequence). The CDR3 spells CASSPNRGGADQPNSPLHF. The CDR3, as DNA: TGTGCCAGCAGTCCAAACCGGGGAGGGGCCGACCAGCCAAATTCACCCCTCCACTTT.

The chain carries TRBV28 and TRBJ2-1; TRBD2 matches at 9 bases. CDR1 is MDHEN and CDR2 is SYDVKM in the germline V gene. The CDR3 is 15 residues long. Losses at the gene ends were 7 bases for V and 6 bases for J; bases not matched to a gene: 10. The chain's CDR3 is CASMRGGLYGNEQFF. CDR3 nucleotides: TGTGCCAGCATGCGGGGGGGCCTTTATGGCAATGAGCAGTTCTTC.

There are a few counts of this clone. The V gene is TRBV21-1, the J gene TRBJ1-5; the table's D call, TRBD1, has no DNA check behind it. TRBV21-1 is described as a pseudogene. This CDR3 spans 17 amino acids. The CDR3 sequence: CASSVQTGGYGDQAQHF. The CDR3 DNA is TGTGCCAGCAGCGTTCAGACAGGGGGCTACGGGGATCAGGCCCAGCATTTT.